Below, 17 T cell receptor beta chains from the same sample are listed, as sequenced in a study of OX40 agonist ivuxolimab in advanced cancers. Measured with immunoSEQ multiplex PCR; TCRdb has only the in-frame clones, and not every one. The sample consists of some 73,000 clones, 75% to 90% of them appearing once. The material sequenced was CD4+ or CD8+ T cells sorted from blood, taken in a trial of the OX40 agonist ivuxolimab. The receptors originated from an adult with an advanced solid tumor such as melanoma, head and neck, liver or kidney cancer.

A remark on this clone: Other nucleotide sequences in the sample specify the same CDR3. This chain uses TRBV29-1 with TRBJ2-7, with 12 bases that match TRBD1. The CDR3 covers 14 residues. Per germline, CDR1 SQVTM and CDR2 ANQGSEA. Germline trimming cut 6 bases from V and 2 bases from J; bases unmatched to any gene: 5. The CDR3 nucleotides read TGCAGCGTGGTTCGGGACAGGGGGCCCTACGAGCAGTACTTC. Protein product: CSVVRDRGPYEQYF.

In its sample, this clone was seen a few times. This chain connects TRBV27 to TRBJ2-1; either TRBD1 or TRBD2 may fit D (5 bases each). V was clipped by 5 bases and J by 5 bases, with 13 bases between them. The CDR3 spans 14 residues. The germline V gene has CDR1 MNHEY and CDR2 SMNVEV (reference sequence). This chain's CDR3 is CASSLRGAHNEQFF. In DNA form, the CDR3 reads TGTGCCAGCAGTCTAAGAGGGGCACACAATGAGCAGTTCTTC.

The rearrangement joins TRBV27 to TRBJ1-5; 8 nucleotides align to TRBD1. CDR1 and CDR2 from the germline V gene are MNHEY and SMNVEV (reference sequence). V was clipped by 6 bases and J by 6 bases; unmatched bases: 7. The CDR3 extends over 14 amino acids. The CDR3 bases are TGTGCCAGCAGCTCCAGGGGGCATGCTCAGCCCCAGCATTTT. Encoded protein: CASSSRGHAQPQHF.

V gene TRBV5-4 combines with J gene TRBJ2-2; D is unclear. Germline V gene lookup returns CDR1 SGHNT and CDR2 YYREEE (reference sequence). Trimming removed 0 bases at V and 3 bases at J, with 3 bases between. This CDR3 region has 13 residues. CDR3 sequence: CASSLGDTGELFF. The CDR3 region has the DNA TGTGCCAGCAGCTTGGGCGACACCGGGGAGCTGTTTTTT.

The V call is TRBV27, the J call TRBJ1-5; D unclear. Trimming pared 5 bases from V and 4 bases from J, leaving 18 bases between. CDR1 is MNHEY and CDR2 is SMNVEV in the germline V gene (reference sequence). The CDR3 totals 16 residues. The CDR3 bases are TGTGCCAGCAGTCCGATGGCCGGGTTGGGGAATCAGCCCCAGCATTTT. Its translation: CASSPMAGLGNQPQHF.

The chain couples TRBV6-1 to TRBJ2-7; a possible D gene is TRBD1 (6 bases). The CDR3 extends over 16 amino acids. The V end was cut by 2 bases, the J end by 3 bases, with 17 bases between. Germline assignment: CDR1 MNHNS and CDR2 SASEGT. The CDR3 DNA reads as TGTGCCAGCAGTGAATTGATTGGGACACTTCTCTACGAGCAGTACTTC. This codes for CASSELIGTLLYEQYF.

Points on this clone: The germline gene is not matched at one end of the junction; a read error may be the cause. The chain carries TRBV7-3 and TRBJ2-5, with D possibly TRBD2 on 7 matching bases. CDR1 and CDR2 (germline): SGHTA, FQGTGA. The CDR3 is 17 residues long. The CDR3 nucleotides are TGCGCCAGCAGCCAAGATTATGCATCCGGGGGGCCGGAGACCCAGTACTTC. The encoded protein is CASSQDYASGGPETQYF.

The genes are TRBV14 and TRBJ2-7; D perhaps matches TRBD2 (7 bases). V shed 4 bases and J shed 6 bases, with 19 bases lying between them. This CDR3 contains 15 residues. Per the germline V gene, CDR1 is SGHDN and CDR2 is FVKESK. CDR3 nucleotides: TGTGCCAGCAGCCTCGGGGAGGGGGGAGCTCGCGAGCAGTACTTC. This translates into CASSLGEGGAREQYF.

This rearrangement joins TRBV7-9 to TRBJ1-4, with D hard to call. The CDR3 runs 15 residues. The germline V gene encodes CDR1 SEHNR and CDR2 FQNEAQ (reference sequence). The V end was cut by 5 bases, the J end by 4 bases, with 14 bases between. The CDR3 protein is CASSPAGSGNEKLFF. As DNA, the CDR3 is TGTGCCAGCAGCCCCGCGGGGAGTGGTAATGAAAAACTGTTTTTT.

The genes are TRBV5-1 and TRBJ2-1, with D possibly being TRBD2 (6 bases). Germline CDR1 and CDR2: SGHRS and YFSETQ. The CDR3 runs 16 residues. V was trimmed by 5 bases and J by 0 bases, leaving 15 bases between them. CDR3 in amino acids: CASSYSGPSSYNEQFF. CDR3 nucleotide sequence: TGCGCCAGCAGTTACAGCGGGCCGAGCTCCTACAATGAGCAGTTCTTC. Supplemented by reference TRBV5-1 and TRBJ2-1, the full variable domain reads KAGVTQTPRYLIKTRGQQVTLSCSPISGHRSVSWYQQTPGQGLQFLFEYFSETQRNKGNFPGRFSGRQFSNSRSEMNVSTLELGDSALYLCASSYSGPSSYNEQFFGPGTRLTVL.

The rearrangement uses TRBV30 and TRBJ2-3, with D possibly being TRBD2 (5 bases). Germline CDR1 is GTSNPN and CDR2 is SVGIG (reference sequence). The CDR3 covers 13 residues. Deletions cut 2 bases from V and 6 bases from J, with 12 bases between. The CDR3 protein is CAWSYLRGDTQYF. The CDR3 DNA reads TGTGCCTGGAGTTATCTTCGCGGGGATACGCAGTATTTT.

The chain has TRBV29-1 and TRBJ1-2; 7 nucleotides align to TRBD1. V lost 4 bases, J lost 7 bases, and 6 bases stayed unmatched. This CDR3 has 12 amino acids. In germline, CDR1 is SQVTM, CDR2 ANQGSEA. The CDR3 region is CSVVAGGGGYTF. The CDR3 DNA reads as TGCAGCGTTGTCGCAGGGGGGGGTGGCTACACCTTC.

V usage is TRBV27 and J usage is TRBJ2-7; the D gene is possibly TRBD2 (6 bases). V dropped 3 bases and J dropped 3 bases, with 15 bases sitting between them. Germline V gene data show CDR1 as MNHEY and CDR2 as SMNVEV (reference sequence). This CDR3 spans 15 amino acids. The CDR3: CASSLRDGGFYEQYF. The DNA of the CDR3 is TGTGCCAGCAGTTTGCGAGACGGAGGGTTCTACGAGCAGTACTTC.

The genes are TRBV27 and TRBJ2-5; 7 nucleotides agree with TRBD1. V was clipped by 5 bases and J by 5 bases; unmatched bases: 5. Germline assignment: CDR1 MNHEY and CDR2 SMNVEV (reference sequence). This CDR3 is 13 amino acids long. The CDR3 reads CASSRGRRETQYF. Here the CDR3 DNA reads TGTGCCAGCAGTAGGGGGCGGAGGGAGACCCAGTACTTC.

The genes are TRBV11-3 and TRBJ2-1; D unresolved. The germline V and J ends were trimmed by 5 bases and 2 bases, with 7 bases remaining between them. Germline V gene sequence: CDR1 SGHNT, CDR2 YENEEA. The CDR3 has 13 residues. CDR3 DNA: TGTGCCAGCAGCCCCAGAGCCTACAATGAGCAGTTCTTC. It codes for CASSPRAYNEQFF.

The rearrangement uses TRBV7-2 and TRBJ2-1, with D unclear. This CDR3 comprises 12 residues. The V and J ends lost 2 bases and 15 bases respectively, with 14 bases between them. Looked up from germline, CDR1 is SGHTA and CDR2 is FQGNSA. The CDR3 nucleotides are TGTGCCAGCAGCTTACCCCCCTACCGTCCGTTCTTC. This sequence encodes CASSLPPYRPFF.

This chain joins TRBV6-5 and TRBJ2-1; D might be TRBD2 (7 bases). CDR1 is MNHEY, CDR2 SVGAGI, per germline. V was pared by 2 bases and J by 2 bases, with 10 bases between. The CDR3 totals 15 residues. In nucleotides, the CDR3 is TGTGCCAGCAGTTACGGAGGGGGGGCCTACAATGAGCAGTTCTTC. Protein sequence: CASSYGGGAYNEQFF.